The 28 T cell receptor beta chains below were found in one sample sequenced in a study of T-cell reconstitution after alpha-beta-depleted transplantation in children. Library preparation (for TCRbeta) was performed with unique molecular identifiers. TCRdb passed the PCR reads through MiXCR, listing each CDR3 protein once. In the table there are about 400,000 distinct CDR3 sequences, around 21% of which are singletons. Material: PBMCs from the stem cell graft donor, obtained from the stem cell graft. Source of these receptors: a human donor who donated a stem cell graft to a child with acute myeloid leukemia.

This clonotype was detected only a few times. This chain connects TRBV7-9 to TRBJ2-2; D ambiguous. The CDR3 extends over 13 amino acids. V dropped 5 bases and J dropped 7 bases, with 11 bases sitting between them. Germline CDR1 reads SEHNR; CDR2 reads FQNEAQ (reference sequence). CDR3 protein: CASSPSRNGELFF. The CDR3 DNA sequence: TGTGCCAGCAGCCCTTCGCGGAACGGGGAGCTGTTTTTT.

The CDR3 DNA is TGTGCCAGCAGCTTGTCAGTAAGCAATCATCAGCCCCAGCATTTT. This translates into CASSLSVSNHQPQHF. This chain connects TRBV7-8 to TRBJ1-5; unclear D gene. The V end lost 3 bases, the J end lost 5 bases, and 14 bases lay between the germline ends. The germline V gene encodes CDR1 SGHVS and CDR2 FQNEAQ. The CDR3 is made up of 15 amino acids.

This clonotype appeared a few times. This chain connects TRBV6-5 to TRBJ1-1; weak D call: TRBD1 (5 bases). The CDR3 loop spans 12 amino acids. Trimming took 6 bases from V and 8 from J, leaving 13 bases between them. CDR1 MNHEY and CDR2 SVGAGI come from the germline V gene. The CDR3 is CASRLMGGEAFF. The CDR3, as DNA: TGTGCCAGCAGGTTAATGGGGGGAGAAGCTTTCTTT.

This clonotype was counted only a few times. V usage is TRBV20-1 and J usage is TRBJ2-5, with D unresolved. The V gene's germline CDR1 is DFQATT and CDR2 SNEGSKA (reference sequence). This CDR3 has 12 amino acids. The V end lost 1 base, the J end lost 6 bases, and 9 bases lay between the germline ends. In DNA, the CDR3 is TGCAGTGCTAGAGGGATCTCTCAGACCCAGTACTTC. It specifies CSARGISQTQYF.

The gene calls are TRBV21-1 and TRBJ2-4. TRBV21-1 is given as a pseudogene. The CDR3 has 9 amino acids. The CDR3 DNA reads TGTGCCAGCAGCAAAGGAAAGATCTTC. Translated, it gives CASSKGKIF.

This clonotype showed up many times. The CDR3 DNA reads as TGCAGCGTTGATCAAGGTTTTGACCAGCCCCAGCATTTT. It encodes CSVDQGFDQPQHF. V and J are TRBV29-1 and TRBJ1-5, with D uncertain. Germline loops: CDR1 SQVTM, CDR2 ANQGSEA. The CDR3 runs 13 residues. Trimming removed 3 bases from V and 7 bases from J, with 13 bases in between.

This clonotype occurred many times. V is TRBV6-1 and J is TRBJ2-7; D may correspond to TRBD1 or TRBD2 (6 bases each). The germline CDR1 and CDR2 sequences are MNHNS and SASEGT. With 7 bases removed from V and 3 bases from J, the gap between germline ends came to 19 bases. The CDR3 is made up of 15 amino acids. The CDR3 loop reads CASKLVSGANYEQYF. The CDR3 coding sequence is TGTGCCAGCAAACTGGTATCGGGGGCTAACTACGAGCAGTACTTC.

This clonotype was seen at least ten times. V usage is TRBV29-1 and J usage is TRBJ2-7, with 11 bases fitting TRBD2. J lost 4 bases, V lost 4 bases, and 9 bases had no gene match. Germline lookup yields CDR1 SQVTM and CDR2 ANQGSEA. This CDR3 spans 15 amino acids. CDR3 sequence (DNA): TGCAGCGTTGCCCCAACTAGCGGGAGTTCGTACGAGCAGTACTTC. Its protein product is CSVAPTSGSSYEQYF.

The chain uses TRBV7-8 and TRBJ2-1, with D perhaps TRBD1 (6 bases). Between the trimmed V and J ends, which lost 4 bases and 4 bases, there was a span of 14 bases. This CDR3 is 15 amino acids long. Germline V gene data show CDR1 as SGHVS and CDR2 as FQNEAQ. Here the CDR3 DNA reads TGTGCCAGCAGCTCCATCAGGGACACATACAATGAGCAGTTCTTC. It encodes CASSSIRDTYNEQFF.

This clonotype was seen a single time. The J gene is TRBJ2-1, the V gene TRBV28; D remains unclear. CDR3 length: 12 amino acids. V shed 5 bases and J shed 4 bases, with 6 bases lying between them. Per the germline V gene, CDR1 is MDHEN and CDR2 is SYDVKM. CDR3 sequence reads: CASSANYNEQFF. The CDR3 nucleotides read TGTGCCAGCAGTGCCAATTACAATGAGCAGTTCTTC.

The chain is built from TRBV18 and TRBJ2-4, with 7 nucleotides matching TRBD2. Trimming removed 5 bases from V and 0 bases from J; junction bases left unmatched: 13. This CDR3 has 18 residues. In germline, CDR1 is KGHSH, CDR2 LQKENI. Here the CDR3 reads CASSTTSPGGLAKNIQYF. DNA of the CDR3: TGTGCCAGCTCAACAACCTCCCCGGGGGGACTAGCCAAAAACATTCAGTACTTC.

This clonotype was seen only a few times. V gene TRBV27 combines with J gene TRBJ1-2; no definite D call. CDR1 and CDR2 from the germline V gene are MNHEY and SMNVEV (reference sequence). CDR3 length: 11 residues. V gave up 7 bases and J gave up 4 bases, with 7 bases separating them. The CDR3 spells CASKGRYGYTF. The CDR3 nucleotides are TGTGCCAGCAAGGGCCGCTATGGCTACACCTTC.

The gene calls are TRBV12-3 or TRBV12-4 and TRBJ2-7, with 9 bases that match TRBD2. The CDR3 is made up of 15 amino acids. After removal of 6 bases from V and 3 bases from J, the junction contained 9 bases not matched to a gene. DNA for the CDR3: TGTGCCAGCAGACCCGGACTAGCGAAGAGCTACGAGCAGTACTTC. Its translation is CASRPGLAKSYEQYF.

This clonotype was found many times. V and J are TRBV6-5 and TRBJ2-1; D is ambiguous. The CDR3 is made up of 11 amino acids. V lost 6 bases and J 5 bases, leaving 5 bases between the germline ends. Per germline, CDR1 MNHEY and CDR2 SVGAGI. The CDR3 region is CASRSDNEQFF. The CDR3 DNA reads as TGTGCCAGCAGGTCAGACAATGAGCAGTTCTTC.

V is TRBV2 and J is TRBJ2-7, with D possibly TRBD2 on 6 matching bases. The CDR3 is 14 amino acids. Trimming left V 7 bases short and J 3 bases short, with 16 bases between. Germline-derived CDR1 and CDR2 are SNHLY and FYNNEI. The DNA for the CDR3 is TGTGCCAGCACTGACCGTCCCGGGAGCTACGAGCAGTACTTC. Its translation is CASTDRPGSYEQYF.

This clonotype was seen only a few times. CDR3 nucleotides: TGTGCCAGCAGCTTCCGGGAGGATGGCTACACCTTC. Its translation is CASSFREDGYTF. The V gene is TRBV7-9, the J gene TRBJ1-2; D is uncertain. This CDR3 comprises 12 residues. Per the germline V gene, CDR1 is SEHNR and CDR2 is FQNEAQ (reference sequence). V shed 3 bases and J shed 6 bases, with 8 bases lying between them.

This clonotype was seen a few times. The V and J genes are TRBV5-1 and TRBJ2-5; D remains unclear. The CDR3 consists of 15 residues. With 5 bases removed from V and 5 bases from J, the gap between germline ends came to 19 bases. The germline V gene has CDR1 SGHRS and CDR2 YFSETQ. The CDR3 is CASSEVFGEEETQYF. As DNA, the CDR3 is TGCGCCAGCAGTGAAGTTTTTGGGGAAGAGGAGACCCAGTACTTC.

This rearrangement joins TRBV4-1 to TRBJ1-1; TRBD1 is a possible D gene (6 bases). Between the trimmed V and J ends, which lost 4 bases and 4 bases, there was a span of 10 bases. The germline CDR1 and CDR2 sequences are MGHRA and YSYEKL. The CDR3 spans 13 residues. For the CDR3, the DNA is TGCGCCAGCAGCCTCACAGGGATCACTGAAGCTTTCTTT. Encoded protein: CASSLTGITEAFF.

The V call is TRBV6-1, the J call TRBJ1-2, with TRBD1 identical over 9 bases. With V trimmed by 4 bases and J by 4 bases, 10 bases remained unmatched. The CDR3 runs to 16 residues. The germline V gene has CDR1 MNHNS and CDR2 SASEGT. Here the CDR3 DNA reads TGTGCCAGCAGTGCCCCCGGGACAGGGAACCTCTATGGCTACACCTTC. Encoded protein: CASSAPGTGNLYGYTF.

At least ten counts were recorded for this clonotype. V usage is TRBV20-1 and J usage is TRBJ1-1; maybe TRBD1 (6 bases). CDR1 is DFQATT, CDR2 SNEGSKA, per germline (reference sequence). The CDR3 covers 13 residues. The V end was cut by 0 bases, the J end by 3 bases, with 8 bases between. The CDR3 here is CSARERGYTEAFF. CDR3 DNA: TGCAGTGCTAGAGAGAGGGGGTACACTGAAGCTTTCTTT.

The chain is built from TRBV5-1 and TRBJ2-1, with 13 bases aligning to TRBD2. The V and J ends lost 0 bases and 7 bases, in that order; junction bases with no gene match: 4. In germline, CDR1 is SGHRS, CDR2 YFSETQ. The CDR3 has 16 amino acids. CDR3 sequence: CASSLAGTSGKNEQFF. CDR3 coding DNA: TGCGCCAGCAGCTTGGCGGGGACTAGCGGGAAAAATGAGCAGTTCTTC. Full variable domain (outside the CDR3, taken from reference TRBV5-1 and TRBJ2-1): KAGVTQTPRYLIKTRGQQVTLSCSPISGHRSVSWYQQTPGQGLQFLFEYFSETQRNKGNFPGRFSGRQFSNSRSEMNVSTLELGDSALYLCASSLAGTSGKNEQFFGPGTRLTVL.

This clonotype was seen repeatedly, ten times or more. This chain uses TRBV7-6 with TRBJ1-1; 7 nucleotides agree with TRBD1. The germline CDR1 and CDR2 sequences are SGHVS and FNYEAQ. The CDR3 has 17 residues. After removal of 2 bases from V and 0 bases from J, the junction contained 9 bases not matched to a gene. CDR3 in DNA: TGTGCCAGCAGCTTACGCAGGGACAGCTTCATGAACACTGAAGCTTTCTTT. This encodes CASSLRRDSFMNTEAFF.

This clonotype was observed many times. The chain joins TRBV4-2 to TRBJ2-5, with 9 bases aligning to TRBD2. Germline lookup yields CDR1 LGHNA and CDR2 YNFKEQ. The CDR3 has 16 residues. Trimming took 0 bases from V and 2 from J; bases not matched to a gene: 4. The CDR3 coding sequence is TGTGCCAGCAGCCAAGAGAATAGCGGGAGACAAGAGACCCAGTACTTC. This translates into CASSQENSGRQETQYF.

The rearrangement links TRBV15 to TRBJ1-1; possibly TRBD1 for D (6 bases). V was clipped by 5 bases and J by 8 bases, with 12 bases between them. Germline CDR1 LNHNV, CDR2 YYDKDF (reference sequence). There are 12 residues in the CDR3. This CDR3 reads CATSVTGTEAFF. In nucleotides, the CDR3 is TGTGCCACCAGCGTTACCGGGACAGAAGCTTTCTTT.

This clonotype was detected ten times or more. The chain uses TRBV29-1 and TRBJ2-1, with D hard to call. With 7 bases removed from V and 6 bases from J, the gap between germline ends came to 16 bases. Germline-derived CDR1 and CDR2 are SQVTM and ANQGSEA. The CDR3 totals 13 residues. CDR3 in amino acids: CSDKGSSGNEQFF. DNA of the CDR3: TGCAGCGATAAGGGCAGCTCTGGCAATGAGCAGTTCTTC.

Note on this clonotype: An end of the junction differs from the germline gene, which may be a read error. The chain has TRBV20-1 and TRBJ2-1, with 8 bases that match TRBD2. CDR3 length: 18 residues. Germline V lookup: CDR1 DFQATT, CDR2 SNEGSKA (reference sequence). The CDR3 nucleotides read TGCTGTGCTAGAGGAAGGACTAGCATCATTAGCTCCTACAATGAGCAGTTCTTC. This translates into CCARGRTSIISSYNEQFF.

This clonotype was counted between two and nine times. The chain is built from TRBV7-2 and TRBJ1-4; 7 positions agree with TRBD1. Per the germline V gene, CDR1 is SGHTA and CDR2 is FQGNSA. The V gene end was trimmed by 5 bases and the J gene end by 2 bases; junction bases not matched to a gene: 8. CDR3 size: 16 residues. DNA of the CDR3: TGTGCCAGCAGCCCTCAAGTGACAGGGACTAATGAAAAACTGTTTTTT. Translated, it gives CASSPQVTGTNEKLFF.

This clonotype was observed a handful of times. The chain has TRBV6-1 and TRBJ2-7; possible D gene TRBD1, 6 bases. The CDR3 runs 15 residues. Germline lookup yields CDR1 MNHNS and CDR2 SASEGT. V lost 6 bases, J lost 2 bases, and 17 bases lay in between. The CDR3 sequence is CASSRTGAGAYEQYF. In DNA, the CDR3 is TGTGCCAGCAGCCGAACCGGGGCAGGGGCCTACGAGCAGTACTTC.